The T cell receptor (beta chain) under discussion was sequenced for a study of CD8 T cells in Susac syndrome. Study-level points and caveats: The study's TCR sequencing and HLA analysis drew on a certain number of individuals. That number was acknowledged as relatively small.

RNA, at about 0.45 to 1 ug, was reverse transcribed with random hexamers. From the immunoSEQ multiplex PCR reads, TCRdb called clonotypes with MiXCR, one entry per CDR3 protein. The sample has around 99,000 distinct CDR3 sequences, roughly 95% seen once; the top ten hold 0.096%. Worth noting for this clonotype: Its antigen is currently unknown.

This CDR3 has 13 amino acids. The germline CDR1 and CDR2 sequences are DFQATT and SNEGSKA (reference sequence). The ends were cut back, 6 bases at V and 1 base at J, with 12 bases in the middle. Controls matched for age and sex were healthy donors. Material for sequencing was CD4+ T cells from PBMCs. This clonotype originated in a human donor in good health. The chain links TRBV20-1 to TRBJ1-1; D unresolved. In DNA form, the CDR3 reads TGCAGTGCCACTAGGCAGTCGAACACTGAAGCTTTCTTT. It specifies CSATRQSNTEAFF.